The source of this T cell receptor beta chain is a study of CD8 T cells in ankylosing spondylitis. MiXCR, run by TCRdb on the 5' RACE reads, gives a single entry per CDR3 protein. Among 150,000 to 200,000 distinct CDR3 sequences listed, about 32% were seen once. CDR3 size: 15 residues. V was clipped by 5 bases and J by 6 bases, with 17 bases between them. In germline, CDR1 is MDHEN, CDR2 SYDVKM. The clonotype originates from a male donor with ankylosing spondylitis. The chain joins TRBV28 to TRBJ2-1, with D perhaps TRBD1 (6 bases). The sequencing sample was made of synovial fluid, either unsorted or a sorted T cell fraction (not recorded which). The CDR3 loop reads CASSVASGHSNEQFF. The CDR3 region has the DNA TGTGCCAGCAGTGTGGCGTCGGGACACTCCAATGAGCAGTTCTTC.